These 23 T cell receptor beta chains were all obtained from the same sample, sequenced in a study of Ad26.COV2.S vaccination and SARS-CoV-2 variants. Sample treatment: over 15 received Ad26.COV2.S at low or high dose, single or two shots; roughly five received placebo; per-sample allocation not given. Samples were taken on day 63 after the first vaccine or placebo injection. Sequenced by immunoSEQ multiplex PCR; TCRdb stores in-frame clones only, minus some. The sample has approximately 500,000 clones, 70% to 90% seen once; the top ten hold about 13%. The sample here was peripheral blood, taken in a trial of Ad26.COV2.S vaccine versus placebo. The receptor source for this set is a person aged 18-65 years who received the Ad26.COV2.S COVID-19 vaccine or a placebo.

The chain combines TRBV30 with TRBJ2-1; TRBD2 matches at 10 bases. The CDR3 has 15 residues. V trimming: 2 bases; J trimming: 8 bases; junction bases outside the gene matches: 9. Germline CDR1 is GTSNPN and CDR2 is SVGIG (reference sequence). The CDR3 region has the DNA TGTGCCTGGAGTTGGGGACTAGCGTTAACCCATGAGCAGTTCTTC. This gives the protein CAWSWGLALTHEQFF.

V gene TRBV6-2 or TRBV6-3 combines with J gene TRBJ2-7; D is possibly TRBD1 (6 bases). Germline values: CDR1 MNHEY, CDR2 SVGEGT. V was cut by 2 bases and J by 0 bases, with 14 bases left in between. The CDR3 runs to 16 residues. DNA for the CDR3: TGTGCCAGCAGTTACGGGGGCAGAAGGATCTCCTACGAGCAGTACTTC. Encoded protein: CASSYGGRRISYEQYF.

The V call is TRBV4-2, the J call TRBJ1-1; D is ambiguous. V dropped 4 bases and J dropped 1 base, with 7 bases sitting between them. CDR1 is LGHNA and CDR2 is YNFKEQ in the germline V gene. There are 13 residues in the CDR3. Written as DNA, the CDR3 is TGTGCCAGCAGCCGGGAGTGGAACACTGAAGCTTTCTTT. It is translated as CASSREWNTEAFF.

This clone has a single count. This chain connects TRBV25-1 to TRBJ1-2; D may be TRBD1 (5 bases). This CDR3 comprises 12 residues. V was clipped by 5 bases and J by 6 bases, with 10 bases between them. Germline V gene data show CDR1 as MGHDK and CDR2 as SYGVNS. Here the CDR3 DNA reads TGTGCCAGCAGTCCAGGGCCGGATGGCTACACCTTC. Translated: CASSPGPDGYTF.

This sequence joins TRBV4-2 and TRBJ2-3; no reliable D call. The CDR3 totals 18 residues. The V and J ends lost 0 bases and 7 bases respectively, with 23 bases between them. CDR1 and CDR2 (germline): LGHNA, YNFKEQ. CDR3 sequence reads: CASSQEKSSWLSRYTQYF. CDR3 coding DNA: TGTGCCAGCAGCCAAGAGAAATCCTCATGGCTCAGTAGATATACGCAGTATTTT.

This rearrangement joins TRBV19 to TRBJ2-7; D uncertain. CDR3 size: 12 residues. Per germline, CDR1 LNHDA and CDR2 SQIVND (reference sequence). V was clipped by 1 base and J by 2 bases, with 3 bases between them. Here the CDR3 DNA reads TGTGCCAGTAGTATAGGGGCCTACGAGCAGTACTTC. Translating gives CASSIGAYEQYF.

The J gene is TRBJ1-2, the V gene TRBV3-1 (or the pseudogene TRBV3-2); D gene unclear. Deletions cut 3 bases from V and 0 bases from J, with 8 bases between. The CDR3 sequence is 14 residues long. Germline V CDR1 and CDR2: LGHDT, YNNKEL (reference sequence). CDR3 bases: TGTGCCAGCAGCCAGGCCACCGCTAACTATGGCTACACCTTC. This translates into CASSQATANYGYTF.

This chain joins TRBV6-2 or TRBV6-3 and TRBJ2-1; 9 nucleotides line up with TRBD1. There are 16 residues in the CDR3. Looked up from germline, CDR1 is MNHEY and CDR2 is SVGEGT. The V and J ends lost 0 bases and 8 bases, in that order; junction bases with no gene match: 8. This CDR3 is CASSYSRDREFDEQFF. CDR3 DNA: TGTGCCAGCAGTTACTCCCGGGACAGGGAATTCGATGAGCAGTTCTTC.

CDR3 coding DNA: TGCGCCAGCAGCTTGGATGGGACCGCCACCTACGAGCAGTACTTC. Amino acids: CASSLDGTATYEQYF. This chain joins TRBV5-1 and TRBJ2-7; possibly TRBD1 or TRBD2 for D (5 bases each). Germline V gene lookup returns CDR1 SGHRS and CDR2 YFSETQ. V was clipped by 0 bases and J by 2 bases, with 12 bases between them. This CDR3 has 15 residues.

The chain combines TRBV19 with TRBJ2-1; D possibly matches TRBD1 or TRBD2 (5 bases each). This CDR3 is 16 amino acids long. The germline CDR1 and CDR2 sequences are LNHDA and SQIVND (reference sequence). Trimming removed 5 bases from V and 8 bases from J, with 22 bases in between. The CDR3 here is CASSPHRDPPRHEQFF. DNA of the CDR3: TGTGCCAGTAGTCCACACCGGGACCCTCCGAGGCATGAGCAGTTCTTC.

The rearrangement joins TRBV19 to TRBJ2-2; D not resolved. The CDR3 is 19 amino acids. The germline CDR1 and CDR2 sequences are LNHDA and SQIVND (reference sequence). Between the trimmed V and J ends, which lost 1 base and 2 bases, there was a span of 20 bases. The CDR3 sequence is CASSIVESRVSFNTGELFF. The CDR3 bases are TGTGCCAGTAGTATAGTGGAAAGCCGCGTTTCCTTTAACACCGGGGAGCTGTTTTTT.

Only a few counts were recorded for this clone. The chain joins TRBV28 to TRBJ1-1; the D gene is possibly TRBD1 (6 bases). This CDR3 has 15 amino acids. The V end lost 2 bases, the J end lost 6 bases, and 16 bases lay between the germline ends. CDR1 and CDR2 from the germline V gene are MDHEN and SYDVKM. CDR3 amino acids: CASSLRPGAGAEAFF. CDR3 in DNA: TGTGCCAGCAGTTTACGTCCAGGGGCGGGCGCTGAAGCTTTCTTT.

The rearrangement links TRBV28 to TRBJ2-2; D is unresolved. Per the germline V gene, CDR1 is MDHEN and CDR2 is SYDVKM. The CDR3 is 14 amino acids. Between the trimmed V and J ends, which lost 6 bases and 6 bases, there was a span of 14 bases. CDR3 sequence (DNA): TGTGCCAGCAGCCCCCCCTTTAGTCCCGGGGAGCTGTTTTTT. Residues: CASSPPFSPGELFF. Full variable domain (outside the CDR3, taken from reference TRBV28 and TRBJ2-2): DVKVTQSSRYLVKRTGEKVFLECVQDMDHENMFWYRQDPGLGLRLIYFSYDVKMKEKGDIPEGYSVSREKKERFSLILESASTNQTSMYLCASSPPFSPGELFFGEGSRLTVL.

This chain connects TRBV18 to TRBJ2-1; no reliable D call. From germline, CDR1 is KGHSH and CDR2 LQKENI. V lost 3 bases and J lost 6, with 9 bases in between. The CDR3 is made up of 13 amino acids. CDR3 nucleotides: TGTGCCAGCTCACCCCCGACGAGCAATGAGCAGTTCTTC. This translates into CASSPPTSNEQFF.

This chain uses TRBV7-9 with TRBJ2-6, with 8 bases matching TRBD1. The trim removed 7 bases at V and 0 bases at J, leaving 11 bases unmatched. Germline CDR1 reads SEHNR; CDR2 reads FQNEAQ (reference sequence). CDR3 length: 18 residues. The DNA for the CDR3 is TGTGCCAGCACCCTTCGGGGACAGGCCTACTCTGGGGCCAACGTCCTGACTTTC. This translates into CASTLRGQAYSGANVLTF.

This rearrangement joins TRBV4-1 to TRBJ2-7, with D possibly matching TRBD2 (5 bases). Germline V gene data show CDR1 as MGHRA and CDR2 as YSYEKL. The V end was cut by 1 base, the J end by 3 bases, with 13 bases between. CDR3 length: 15 amino acids. The CDR3 region has the DNA TGCGCCAGCAGCCAAGGAGGGAGCTGGGGCTACGAGCAGTACTTC. Amino acids: CASSQGGSWGYEQYF.

The chain uses TRBV4-2 and TRBJ2-1, with 11 nucleotides matching TRBD2. The germline CDR1 and CDR2 sequences are LGHNA and YNFKEQ. The CDR3 is made up of 16 amino acids. J lost 7 bases, V lost 0 bases, and 5 bases had no gene match. The CDR3 DNA reads TGTGCCAGCAGCCAAGAACTAGCGGGAGCGAAGAATGAGCAGTTCTTC. Protein: CASSQELAGAKNEQFF.

The rearrangement uses TRBV5-1 and TRBJ1-1, with 7 bases that match TRBD1. After removal of 4 bases from V and 5 bases from J, the junction contained 8 bases not matched to a gene. Germline-derived CDR1 and CDR2 are SGHRS and YFSETQ. There are 14 residues in the CDR3. CDR3 residues: CASSVRTGGTEAFF. The CDR3 DNA follows: TGCGCCAGCAGCGTTCGGACAGGAGGGACTGAAGCTTTCTTT.

The J gene is TRBJ2-3, the V gene TRBV5-1, with D perhaps matching TRBD1 (7 bases). Germline lookup yields CDR1 SGHRS and CDR2 YFSETQ. This CDR3 is built from 16 residues. V lost 2 bases, J lost 6 bases, and 19 bases lay in between. Here the CDR3 DNA reads TGCGCCAGCAGCTTATATAGCGTCCCAGGGGGGGATACGCAGTATTTT. As protein: CASSLYSVPGGDTQYF.

The gene calls are TRBV2 and TRBJ1-1; 12 nucleotides align to TRBD1. Germline CDR1 and CDR2: SNHLY and FYNNEI. V shed 8 bases, J shed 3 bases, and the junction held 4 bases outside the gene matches. This CDR3 has 14 residues. In nucleotides, the CDR3 is TGTGCCAGCTCCGGGACAGGGGGCTACACTGAAGCTTTCTTT. It specifies CASSGTGGYTEAFF.

V usage is TRBV28 and J usage is TRBJ1-5; D not certain. Deletions cut 6 bases from V and 1 base from J, with 13 bases between. The CDR3 covers 15 residues. Germline V lookup: CDR1 MDHEN, CDR2 SYDVKM. In DNA, the CDR3 is TGTGCCAGCAGAATGGGGATTCGGAGCAATCAGCCCCAGCATTTT. It is translated as CASRMGIRSNQPQHF.

Written as DNA, the CDR3 is TGTGCCAGTAGTCACAGTGGTAGCGCTGAAGCTTTCTTT. This sequence encodes CASSHSGSAEAFF. This sequence joins TRBV19 and TRBJ1-1; D gene unclear. The CDR3 totals 13 residues. Germline lookup yields CDR1 LNHDA and CDR2 SQIVND (reference sequence). Between the trimmed V and J ends, which lost 5 bases and 6 bases, there was a span of 13 bases.

The chain employs TRBV3-1 (or the pseudogene TRBV3-2) and TRBJ2-7, with 11 bases matching TRBD2. Germline trimming cut 0 bases from V and 4 bases from J; bases unmatched to any gene: 11. Germline CDR1 and CDR2: LGHDT and YNNKEL (reference sequence). This CDR3 has 18 amino acids. The CDR3, as DNA: TGTGCCAGCAGCCAAGATCTAAGTTTTACTAGCGGGAGATACGAGCAGTACTTC. Translation gives CASSQDLSFTSGRYEQYF.